This TCR beta chain was recorded in a study of T cells in Graves' hyperthyroidism and ophthalmopathy. Study background: Upon initial diagnosis and before any treatment, peripheral blood was collected.

Amplification of TCR beta CDR3 regions was performed using RNA transcripts as template. TCR CDR3 regions were first amplified by RT-PCR with HTBI primers. One entry per CDR3 protein, called by TCRdb with MiXCR from the multiplex PCR reads. The sample has some 370,000 distinct CDR3 sequences, about a sixth seen once; the top ten hold approximately 35%. Sample collection date corresponds to first hyperthyroidism diagnosis, prior to any ophthalmopathy symptoms. Source material for PBMCs was less than 12 ml fresh peripheral blood. Study-wide points: The majority of expanded thyroid clonotypes above 0.001 also appeared in blood.

Turning to this clonotype: Its target is unknown. At one end, the junction sequence differs from germline, possibly due to a read error.

Sequencing used blood. The sequence derives from a woman aged 30 to 39 with Graves' hyperthyroidism that later progressed to Graves' ophthalmopathy.

The CDR3 loop is CASSTGTSGNTDAQYF. As DNA, the CDR3 is TGTGCCAGCAGCACCGGGACTAGCGGGAATACAGATGCGCAGTATTTT. The V call is TRBV7-9, the J call TRBJ2-3; 13 bases are a match to TRBD2. CDR3 length equals 16 residues. Looked up from germline, CDR1 is SEHNR and CDR2 is FQNEAQ (reference sequence).